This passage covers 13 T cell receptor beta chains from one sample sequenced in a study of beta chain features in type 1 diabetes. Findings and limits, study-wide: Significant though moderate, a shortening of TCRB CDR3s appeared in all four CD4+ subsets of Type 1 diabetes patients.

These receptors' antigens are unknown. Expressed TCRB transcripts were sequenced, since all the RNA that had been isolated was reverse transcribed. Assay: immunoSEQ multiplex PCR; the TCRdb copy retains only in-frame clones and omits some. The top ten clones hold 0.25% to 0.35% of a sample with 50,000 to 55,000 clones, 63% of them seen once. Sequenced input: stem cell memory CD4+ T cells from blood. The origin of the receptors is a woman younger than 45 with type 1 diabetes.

Here the CDR3 DNA reads TGTGCCAGCAGTGAAGGCGGGGGTGGACCTTTGGGCTACACCTTC. It encodes CASSEGGGGPLGYTF. V usage is TRBV6-1 and J usage is TRBJ1-2; a possible D gene is TRBD1 (5 bases). Deletions cut 1 base from V and 8 bases from J, with 17 bases between. The CDR3 runs to 15 residues. The germline gives CDR1 MNHNS, CDR2 SASEGT.

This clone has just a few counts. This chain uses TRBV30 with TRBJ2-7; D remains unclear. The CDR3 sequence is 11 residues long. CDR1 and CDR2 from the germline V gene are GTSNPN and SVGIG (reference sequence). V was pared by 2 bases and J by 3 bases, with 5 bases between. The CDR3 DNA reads TGTGCCTGGAGTCCGGGCTACGAGCAGTACTTC. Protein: CAWSPGYEQYF.

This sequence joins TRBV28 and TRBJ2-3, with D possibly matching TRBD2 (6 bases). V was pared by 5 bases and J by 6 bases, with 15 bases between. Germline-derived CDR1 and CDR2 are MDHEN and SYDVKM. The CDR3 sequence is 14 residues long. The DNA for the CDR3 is TGTGCCAGCAGTGGGGACTGGATTCGTGATACGCAGTATTTT. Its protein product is CASSGDWIRDTQYF. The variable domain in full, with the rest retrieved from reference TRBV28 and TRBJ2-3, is DVKVTQSSRYLVKRTGEKVFLECVQDMDHENMFWYRQDPGLGLRLIYFSYDVKMKEKGDIPEGYSVSREKKERFSLILESASTNQTSMYLCASSGDWIRDTQYFGPGTRLTVL.

CDR3: CATSWGQEREQFF. CDR3 in DNA: TGTGCCACCTCCTGGGGGCAGGAGCGTGAGCAGTTCTTC. This chain links TRBV7-9 with TRBJ2-1; D possibly corresponds to TRBD1 (6 bases). Per germline, CDR1 SEHNR and CDR2 FQNEAQ (reference sequence). The CDR3 extends over 13 amino acids. V was shortened by 10 bases and J by 9 bases, with 19 bases between the two germline ends.

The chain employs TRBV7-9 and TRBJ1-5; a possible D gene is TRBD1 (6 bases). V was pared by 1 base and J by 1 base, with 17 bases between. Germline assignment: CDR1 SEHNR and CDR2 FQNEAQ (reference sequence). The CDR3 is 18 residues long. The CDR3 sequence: CASSLGRTGFESNQPQHF. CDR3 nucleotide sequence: TGTGCCAGCAGCTTAGGCCGAACAGGGTTTGAAAGCAATCAGCCCCAGCATTTT. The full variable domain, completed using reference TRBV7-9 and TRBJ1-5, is DTGVSQNPRHKITKRGQNVTFRCDPISEHNRLYWYRQTLGQGPEFLTYFQNEAQLEKSRLLSDRFSAERPKGSFSTLEIQRTEQGDSAMYLCASSLGRTGFESNQPQHFGDGTRLSIL.

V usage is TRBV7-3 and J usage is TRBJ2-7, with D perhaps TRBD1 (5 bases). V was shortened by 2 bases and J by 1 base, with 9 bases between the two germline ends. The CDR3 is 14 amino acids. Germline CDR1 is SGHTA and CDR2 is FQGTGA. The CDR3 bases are TGTGCCAGCAGCTTATCAGCAGGGTCCTACGAGCAGTACTTC. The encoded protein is CASSLSAGSYEQYF.

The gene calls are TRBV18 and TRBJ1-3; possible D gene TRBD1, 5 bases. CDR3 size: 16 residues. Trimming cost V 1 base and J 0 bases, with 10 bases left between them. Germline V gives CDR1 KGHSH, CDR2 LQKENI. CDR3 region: CASSPRQGASGNTIYF. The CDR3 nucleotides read TGTGCCAGCTCACCACGTCAGGGTGCCTCTGGAAACACCATATATTTT. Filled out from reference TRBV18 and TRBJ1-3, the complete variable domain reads NAGVMQNPRHLVRRRGQEARLRCSPMKGHSHVYWYRQLPEEGLKFMVYLQKENIIDESGMPKERFSAEFPKEGPSILRIQQVVRGDSAAYFCASSPRQGASGNTIYFGEGSWLTVV.

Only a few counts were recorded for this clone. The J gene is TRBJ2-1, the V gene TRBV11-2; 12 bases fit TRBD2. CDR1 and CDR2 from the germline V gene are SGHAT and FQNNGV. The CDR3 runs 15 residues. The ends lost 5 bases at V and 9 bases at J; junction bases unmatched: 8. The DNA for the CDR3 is TGTGCCAGCAGCCACTCGACTAGCGGGAGCGGTGAGCAGTTCTTC. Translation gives CASSHSTSGSGEQFF.

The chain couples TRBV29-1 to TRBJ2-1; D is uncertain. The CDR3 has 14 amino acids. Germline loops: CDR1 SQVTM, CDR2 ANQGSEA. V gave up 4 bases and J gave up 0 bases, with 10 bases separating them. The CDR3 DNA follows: TGCAGCGTTGCCGACTCAAGCTCCTACAATGAGCAGTTCTTC. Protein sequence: CSVADSSSYNEQFF.

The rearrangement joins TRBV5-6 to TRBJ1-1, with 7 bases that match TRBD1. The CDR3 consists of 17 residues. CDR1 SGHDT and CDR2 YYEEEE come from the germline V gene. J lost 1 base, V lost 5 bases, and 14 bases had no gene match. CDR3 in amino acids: CASRMGQQNLQNTEAFF. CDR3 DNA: TGTGCCAGCAGGATGGGACAGCAGAATCTTCAGAACACTGAAGCTTTCTTT. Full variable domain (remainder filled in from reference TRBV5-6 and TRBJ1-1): DAGVTQSPTHLIKTRGQQVTLRCSPKSGHDTVSWYQQALGQGPQFIFQYYEEEERQRGNFPDRFSGHQFPNYSSELNVNALLLGDSALYLCASRMGQQNLQNTEAFFGQGTRLTVV.

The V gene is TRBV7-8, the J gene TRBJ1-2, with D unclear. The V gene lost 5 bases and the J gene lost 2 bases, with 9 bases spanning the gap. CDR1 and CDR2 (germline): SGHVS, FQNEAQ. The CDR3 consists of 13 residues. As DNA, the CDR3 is TGTGCCAGCAGCCCTGACAACAACTATGGCTACACCTTC. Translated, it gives CASSPDNNYGYTF.

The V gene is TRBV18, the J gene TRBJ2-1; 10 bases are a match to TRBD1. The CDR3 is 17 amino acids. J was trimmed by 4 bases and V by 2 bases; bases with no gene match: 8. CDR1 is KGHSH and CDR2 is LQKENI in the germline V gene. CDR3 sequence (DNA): TGTGCCAGCTCACCAGTAATCGGACAGGGGGGATACAATGAGCAGTTCTTC. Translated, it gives CASSPVIGQGGYNEQFF. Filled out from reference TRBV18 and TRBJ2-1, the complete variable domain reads NAGVMQNPRHLVRRRGQEARLRCSPMKGHSHVYWYRQLPEEGLKFMVYLQKENIIDESGMPKERFSAEFPKEGPSILRIQQVVRGDSAAYFCASSPVIGQGGYNEQFFGPGTRLTVL.

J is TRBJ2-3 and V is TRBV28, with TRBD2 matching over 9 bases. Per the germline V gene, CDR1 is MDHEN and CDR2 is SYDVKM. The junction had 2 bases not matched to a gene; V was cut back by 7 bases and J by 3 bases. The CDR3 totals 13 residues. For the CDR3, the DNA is TGTGCCAGCACCCTAGCGGGGACAGATACGCAGTATTTT. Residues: CASTLAGTDTQYF.